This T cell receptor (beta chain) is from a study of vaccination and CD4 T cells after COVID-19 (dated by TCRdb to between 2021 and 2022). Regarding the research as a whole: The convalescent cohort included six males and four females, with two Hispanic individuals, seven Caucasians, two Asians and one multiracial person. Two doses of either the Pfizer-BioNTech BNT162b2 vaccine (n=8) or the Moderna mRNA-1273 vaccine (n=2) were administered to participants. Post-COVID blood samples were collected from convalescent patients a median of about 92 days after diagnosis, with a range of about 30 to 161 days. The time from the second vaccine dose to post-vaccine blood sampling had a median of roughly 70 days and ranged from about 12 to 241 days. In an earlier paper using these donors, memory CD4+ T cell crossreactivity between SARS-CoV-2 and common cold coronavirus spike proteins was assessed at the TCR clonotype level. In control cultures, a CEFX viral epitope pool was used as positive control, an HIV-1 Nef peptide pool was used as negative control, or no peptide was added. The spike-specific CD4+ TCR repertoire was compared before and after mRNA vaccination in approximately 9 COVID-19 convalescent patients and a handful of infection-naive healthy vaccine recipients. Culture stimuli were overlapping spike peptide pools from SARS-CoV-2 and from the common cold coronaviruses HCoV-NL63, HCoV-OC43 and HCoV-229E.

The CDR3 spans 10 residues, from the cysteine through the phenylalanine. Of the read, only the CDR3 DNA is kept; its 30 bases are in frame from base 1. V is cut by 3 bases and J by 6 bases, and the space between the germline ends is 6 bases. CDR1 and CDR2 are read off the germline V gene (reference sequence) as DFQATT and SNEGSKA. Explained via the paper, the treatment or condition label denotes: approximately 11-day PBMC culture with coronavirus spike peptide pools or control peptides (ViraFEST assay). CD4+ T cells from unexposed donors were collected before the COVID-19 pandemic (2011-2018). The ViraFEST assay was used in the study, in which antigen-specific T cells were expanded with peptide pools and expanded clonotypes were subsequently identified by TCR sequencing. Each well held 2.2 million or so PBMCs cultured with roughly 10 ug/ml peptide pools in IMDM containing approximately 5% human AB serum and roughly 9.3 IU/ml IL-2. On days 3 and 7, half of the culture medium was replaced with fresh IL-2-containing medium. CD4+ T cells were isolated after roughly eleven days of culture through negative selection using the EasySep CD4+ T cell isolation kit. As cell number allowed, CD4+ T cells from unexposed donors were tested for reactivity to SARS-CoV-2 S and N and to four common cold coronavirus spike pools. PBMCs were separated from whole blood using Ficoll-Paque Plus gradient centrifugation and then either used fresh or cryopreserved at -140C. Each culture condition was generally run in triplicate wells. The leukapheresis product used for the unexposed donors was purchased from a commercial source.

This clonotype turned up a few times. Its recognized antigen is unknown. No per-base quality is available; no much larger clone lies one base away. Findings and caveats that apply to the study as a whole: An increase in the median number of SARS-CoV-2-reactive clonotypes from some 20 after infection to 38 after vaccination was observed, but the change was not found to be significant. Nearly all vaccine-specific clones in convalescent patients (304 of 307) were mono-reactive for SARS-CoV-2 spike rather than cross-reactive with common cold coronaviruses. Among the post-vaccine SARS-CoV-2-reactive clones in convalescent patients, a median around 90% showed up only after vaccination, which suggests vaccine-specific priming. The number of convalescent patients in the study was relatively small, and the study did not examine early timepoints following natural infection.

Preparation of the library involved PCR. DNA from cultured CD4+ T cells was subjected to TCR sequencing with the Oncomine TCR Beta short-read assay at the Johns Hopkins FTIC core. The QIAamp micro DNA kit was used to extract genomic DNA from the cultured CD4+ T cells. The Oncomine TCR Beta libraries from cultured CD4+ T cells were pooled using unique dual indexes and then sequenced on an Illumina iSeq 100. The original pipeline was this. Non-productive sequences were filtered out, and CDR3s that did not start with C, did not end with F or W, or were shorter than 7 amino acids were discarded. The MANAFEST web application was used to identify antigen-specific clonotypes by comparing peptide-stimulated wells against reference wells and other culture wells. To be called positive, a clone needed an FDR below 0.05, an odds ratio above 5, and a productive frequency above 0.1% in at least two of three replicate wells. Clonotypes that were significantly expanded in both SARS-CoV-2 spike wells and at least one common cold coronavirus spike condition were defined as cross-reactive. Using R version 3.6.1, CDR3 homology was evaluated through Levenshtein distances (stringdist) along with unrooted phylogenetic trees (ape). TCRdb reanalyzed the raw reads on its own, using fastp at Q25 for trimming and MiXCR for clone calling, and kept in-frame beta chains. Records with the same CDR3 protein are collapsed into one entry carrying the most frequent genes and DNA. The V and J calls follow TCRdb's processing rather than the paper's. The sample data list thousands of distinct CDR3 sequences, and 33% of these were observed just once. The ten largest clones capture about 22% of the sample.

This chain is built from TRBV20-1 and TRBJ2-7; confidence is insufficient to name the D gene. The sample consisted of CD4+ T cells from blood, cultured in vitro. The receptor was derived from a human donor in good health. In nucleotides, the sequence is TGCAGTGCTAGCTCTTCCGAGCAGTACTTC. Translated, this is CSASSSEQYF.